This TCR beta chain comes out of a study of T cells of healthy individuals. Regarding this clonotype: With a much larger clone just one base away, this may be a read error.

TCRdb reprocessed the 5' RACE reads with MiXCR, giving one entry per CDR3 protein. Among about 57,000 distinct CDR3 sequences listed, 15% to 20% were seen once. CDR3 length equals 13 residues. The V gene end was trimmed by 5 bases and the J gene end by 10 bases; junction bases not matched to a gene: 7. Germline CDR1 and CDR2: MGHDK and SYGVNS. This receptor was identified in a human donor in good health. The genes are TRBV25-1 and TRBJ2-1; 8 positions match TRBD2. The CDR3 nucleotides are TGTGCCAGCAGTAGAGCGGGAGCCTACGAGCAGTTCTTC. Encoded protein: CASSRAGAYEQFF.